Below, 6 T cell receptor beta chains from the same sample are listed, as sequenced in a study of cytomegalovirus exposure and HLA in healthy donors. PCR was performed using 60 Vbeta and 13 Jbeta primers. TCRdb's table, derived via immunoSEQ multiplex PCR, lists solely in-frame clones and lacks some. There are some 200,000 clones in the sample; approximately 83% occur only once, and roughly 0.098% lies in the top ten. The sequencing input was PBMCs. The receptors come from a boy aged 2-9 years in good health and CMV-seronegative.

The V and J genes are TRBV5-1 and TRBJ1-1, with 9 bases fitting TRBD1. The CDR3 runs 14 residues. Germline V CDR1 and CDR2: SGHRS, YFSETQ. V lost 0 bases and J lost 6; bases outside the gene matches: 3. This chain's CDR3 is CASSLGQGGAEAFF. As DNA, the CDR3 is TGCGCCAGCAGCTTGGGACAGGGGGGGGCTGAAGCTTTCTTT.

V and J are TRBV18 and TRBJ1-2, with D perhaps matching TRBD1 (5 bases). The CDR3 length is 20 residues. Between the trimmed V and J ends, which lost 3 bases and 2 bases, there was a span of 28 bases. Per germline, CDR1 KGHSH and CDR2 LQKENI. The CDR3 loop reads CASSPDGLVQEPSLNYGYTF. The CDR3, as DNA: TGTGCCAGCTCACCTGACGGTCTCGTACAGGAGCCATCCTTAAACTATGGCTACACCTTC.

Only one count was recorded for this clone. The same CDR3 is also encoded by other DNA sequences in this sample. The chain recombines TRBV28 with TRBJ2-7; the D gene is possibly TRBD1 (5 bases). V lost 2 bases and J 3 bases, leaving 8 bases between the germline ends. The CDR3 is 13 amino acids. Germline-derived CDR1 and CDR2 are MDHEN and SYDVKM. In DNA, the CDR3 is TGTGCCAGCAGTTTAGGGCAGGGCTACGAGCAGTACTTC. Residues: CASSLGQGYEQYF.

The table lists this clone with a count of one. A read error may account for a junction end that differs from germline. The V and J genes are TRBV7-3 and TRBJ2-1, with D maybe TRBD2 (5 bases). This CDR3 region has 12 residues. The V gene's germline CDR1 is SGHTA and CDR2 FQGTGA. The DNA for the CDR3 is TGTGCCAGCAGCCACCGGCCCGGGGTCTCGATCTTC. Protein product: CASSHRPGVSIF.

The CDR3 loop reads CASSTPVRAYDYGYTF. As DNA, the CDR3 is TGTGCCAGCAGCACCCCCGTCCGTGCGTATGACTATGGCTACACCTTC. The V call is TRBV6-6, the J call TRBJ1-2, with unresolved D. Germline-derived CDR1 and CDR2 are MNHNY and SVGAGI (reference sequence). This CDR3 region has 16 residues. Deletions cut 6 bases from V and 3 bases from J, with 20 bases between.

V and J are TRBV7-2 and TRBJ1-5; no definite D call. Germline V gene data show CDR1 as SGHTA and CDR2 as FQGNSA. This CDR3 spans 14 amino acids. V was cut by 2 bases and J by 2 bases, with 7 bases left in between. The CDR3 sequence is CASSLRGGNQPQHF. The CDR3 region has the DNA TGTGCCAGCAGCTTAAGAGGTGGCAATCAGCCCCAGCATTTT.